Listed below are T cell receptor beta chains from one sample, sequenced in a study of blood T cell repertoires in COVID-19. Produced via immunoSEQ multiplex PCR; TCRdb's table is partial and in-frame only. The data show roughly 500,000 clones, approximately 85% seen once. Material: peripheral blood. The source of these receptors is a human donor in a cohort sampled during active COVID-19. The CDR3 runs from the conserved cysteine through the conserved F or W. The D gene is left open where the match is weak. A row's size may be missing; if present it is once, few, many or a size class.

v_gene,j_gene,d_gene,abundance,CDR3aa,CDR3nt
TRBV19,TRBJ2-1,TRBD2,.,CASSSTTSGITYNEQFF,TGTGCCAGTAGTTCGACTACTAGCGGGATTACCTACAATGAGCAGTTCTTC
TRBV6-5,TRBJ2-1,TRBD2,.,CASSSLAGMGNEQFF,TGTGCCAGCAGTTCCCTAGCGGGAATGGGCAATGAGCAGTTCTTC
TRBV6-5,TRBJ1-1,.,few,CASSYSGSPAFF,TGTGCCAGCAGTTACTCGGGCAGCCCGGCTTTCTTT
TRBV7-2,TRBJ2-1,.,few,CASSLDAGTYNEQFF,TGTGCCAGCAGCTTAGACGCGGGGACCTACAATGAGCAGTTCTTC
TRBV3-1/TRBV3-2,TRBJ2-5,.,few,CASSQRGGQETQYF,TGTGCCAGCAGCCAACGAGGGGGCCAAGAGACCCAGTACTTC
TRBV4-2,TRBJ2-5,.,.,CASSPLVQGTRGETQYF,TGTGCCAGCAGCCCACTCGTACAGGGAACTAGGGGAGAGACCCAGTACTTC
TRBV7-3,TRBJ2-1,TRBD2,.,CASSLSGSLAGGDNEQFF,TGTGCCAGCAGCTTATCTGGGAGTCTAGCGGGAGGAGACAATGAGCAGTTCTTC
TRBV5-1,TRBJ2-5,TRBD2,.,CASSLASGSMRETQYF,TGCGCCAGCAGCTTGGCTAGCGGGTCCATGAGAGAGACCCAGTACTTC
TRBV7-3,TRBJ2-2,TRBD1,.,CASSLRQGGAGELFF,TGTGCCAGCAGCTTAAGACAGGGGGGCGCCGGGGAGCTGTTTTTT
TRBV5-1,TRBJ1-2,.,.,CASSSGDARFYGYTF,TGCGCCAGCAGCTCAGGGGATGCGAGGTTCTATGGCTACACCTTC
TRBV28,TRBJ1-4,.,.,CASSSVEDSRANEKLFF,TGTGCCAGCAGTTCTGTCGAGGACAGCCGTGCGAATGAAAAACTGTTTTTT
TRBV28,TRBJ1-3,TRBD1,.,CASSYRGAGNTIYF,TGTGCCAGCAGTTACAGGGGTGCCGGAAACACCATATATTTT
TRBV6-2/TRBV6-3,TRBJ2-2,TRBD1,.,CASSRQGLRSGELFF,TGTGCCAGCAGTAGACAGGGGCTTCGATCCGGGGAGCTGTTTTTT
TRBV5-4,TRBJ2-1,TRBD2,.,CASSSPGGEQFF,TGTGCCAGCAGCTCCCCGGGGGGGGAGCAGTTCTTC
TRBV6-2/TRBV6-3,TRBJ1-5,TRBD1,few,CASSRDRLFSNQPQHF,TGTGCCAGCAGTAGGGACAGGCTTTTTTCTAATCAGCCCCAGCATTTT
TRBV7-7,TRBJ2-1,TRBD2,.,CASSLVPSGNEQFF,TGTGCTAGCAGCTTGGTTCCTAGCGGGAATGAGCAGTTCTTC
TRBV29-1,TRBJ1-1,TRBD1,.,CSAGTTGGTEAFF,TGCAGCGCCGGAACGACAGGGGGCACTGAAGCTTTCTTT
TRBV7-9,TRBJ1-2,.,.,CASSPLDRLLVGYTF,TGTGCCAGCAGCCCGCTAGACAGGCTCCTGGTCGGCTACACCTTC
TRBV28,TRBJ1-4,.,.,CASSLSRITAGREKLFF,TGTGCCAGCAGTTTATCCCGTATAACAGCGGGGCGGGAAAAACTGTTTTTT
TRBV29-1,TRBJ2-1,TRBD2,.,CSAVLAGAYNEQFF,TGCAGCGCCGTACTAGCGGGAGCCTACAATGAGCAGTTCTTC
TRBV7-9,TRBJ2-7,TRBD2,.,CASSSTGGRANVYEQYF,TGTGCCAGCAGCTCCACTGGCGGGAGGGCCAACGTTTACGAGCAGTACTTC
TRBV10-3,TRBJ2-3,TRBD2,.,CAISPFGGGLQSVDTQYF,TGTGCCATCAGCCCCTTCGGGGGAGGGCTACAAAGCGTAGATACGCAGTATTTT
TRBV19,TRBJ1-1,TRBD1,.,CASSTGQGGYTEAFF,TGTGCCAGTAGTACAGGACAGGGAGGGTACACTGAAGCTTTCTTT
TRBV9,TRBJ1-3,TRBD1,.,CASSAVGTGSGNTIYF,TGTGCCAGCAGCGCAGTCGGGACAGGGTCTGGAAACACCATATATTTT
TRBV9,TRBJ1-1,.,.,CASSVVQGPTEAFF,TGTGCCAGCAGCGTAGTGCAGGGCCCCACTGAAGCTTTCTTT
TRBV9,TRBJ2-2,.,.,CASSVLGGTNTGELFF,TGTGCCAGCAGCGTACTGGGCGGGACTAACACCGGGGAGCTGTTTTTT
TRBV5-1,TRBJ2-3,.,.,CASSLVGSDTQYF,TGCGCCAGCAGCTTGGTAGGGAGTGATACGCAGTATTTT
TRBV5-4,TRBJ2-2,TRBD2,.,CARDLRIAGGPANTGELFF,TGTGCCAGGGACCTCAGGATAGCGGGAGGGCCCGCGAACACCGGGGAGCTGTTTTTT
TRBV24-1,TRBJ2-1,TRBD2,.,CATGLAGGNEQFF,TGTGCCACCGGACTAGCGGGAGGCAATGAGCAGTTCTTC
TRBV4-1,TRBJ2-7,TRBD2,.,CASSQDPSGMDEQYF,TGCGCCAGCAGCCAAGACCCTAGCGGTATGGACGAGCAGTACTTC
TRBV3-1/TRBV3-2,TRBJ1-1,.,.,CASSQFLITEAFF,TGTGCCAGCAGCCAGTTCTTAATCACTGAAGCTTTCTTT
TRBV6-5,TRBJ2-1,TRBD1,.,CASNRDSSYNEQFF,TGTGCCAGCAACAGGGACAGCTCCTACAATGAGCAGTTCTTC
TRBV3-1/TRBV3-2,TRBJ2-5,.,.,CASSRVRVAETQYF,TGTGCCAGCAGCCGAGTGAGGGTTGCGGAGACCCAGTACTTC
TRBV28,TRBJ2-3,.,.,CAILSGDSTDTQYF,TGTGCCATCCTTAGCGGAGATAGCACAGATACGCAGTATTTT
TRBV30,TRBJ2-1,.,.,CAWRGQGGLAFSSYNEQFF,TGTGCCTGGAGGGGACAGGGAGGACTAGCCTTTTCCTCCTACAATGAGCAGTTCTTC
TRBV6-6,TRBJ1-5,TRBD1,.,CASSLGTGPSNQPQHF,TGTGCCAGCAGTCTCGGGACAGGCCCTAGCAATCAGCCCCAGCATTTT
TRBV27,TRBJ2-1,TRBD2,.,CASSSPGREVSEQFF,TGTGCCAGCAGTTCCCCTGGGAGGGAGGTAAGTGAGCAGTTCTTC
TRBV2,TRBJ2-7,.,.,CASTKSGISSATSENF,TGTGCCAGCACTAAGTCAGGGATTAGCAGCGCTACGAGTGAGAACTTC
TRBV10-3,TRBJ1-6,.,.,CAIRDGTLNSPLHF,TGTGCCATCAGGGACGGGACACTAAATTCACCCCTCCACTTT
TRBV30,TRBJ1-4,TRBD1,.,CAWSRTDRGPEKLFF,TGTGCCTGGAGTAGAACGGACAGGGGGCCTGAAAAACTGTTTTTT
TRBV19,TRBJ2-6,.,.,CASSIQGSSSGANVLTF,TGTGCCAGTAGTATTCAGGGGTCTAGCTCTGGGGCCAACGTCCTGACTTTC
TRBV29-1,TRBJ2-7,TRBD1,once,CSVWGGQGGYEQYF,TGCAGCGTCTGGGGGGGACAGGGAGGGTACGAGCAGTACTTC
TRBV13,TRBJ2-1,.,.,CASSDGQSYNEQFF,TGTGCCAGCAGCGACGGACAGTCTTACAATGAGCAGTTCTTC
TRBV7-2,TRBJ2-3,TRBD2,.,CASTLAGGRTDTQYF,TGTGCCAGCACCCTAGCGGGAGGGCGCACAGATACGCAGTATTTT
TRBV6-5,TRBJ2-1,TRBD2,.,CASVSGRASYNEQFF,TGTGCCAGCGTCAGCGGGAGGGCGTCATACAATGAGCAGTTCTTC